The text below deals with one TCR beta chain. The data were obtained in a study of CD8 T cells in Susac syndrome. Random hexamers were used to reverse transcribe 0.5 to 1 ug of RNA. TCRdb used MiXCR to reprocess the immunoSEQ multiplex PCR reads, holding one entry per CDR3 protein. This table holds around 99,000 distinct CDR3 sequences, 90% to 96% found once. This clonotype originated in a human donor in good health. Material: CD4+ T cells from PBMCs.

The CDR3 nucleotides are TGTGCCAGCAGTTACTCAGATACGCAGTATTTT. This translates into CASSYSDTQYF. V usage is TRBV6-5 and J usage is TRBJ2-3; D gene uncertain. The length of the CDR3 is 11 residues. Germline-derived CDR1 and CDR2 are MNHEY and SVGAGI. V was clipped by 0 bases and J by 5 bases, with 0 bases between them.